Shown below are 23 T cell receptor beta chains from a single sample sequenced in a study of CD8+CD57+ T cells in acquired aplastic anemia. CDR3 and TCR beta VDJ profiling relied on genomic DNA as the template. MiXCR, run by TCRdb on the reads, gives a single entry per CDR3 protein. The top ten hold 3% to 4% of the sample, which has 150,000 to 200,000 distinct CDR3 sequences, roughly 45% seen once. Sequencing was done on patients that had shown CD8+CD57+ cell expansion by flow cytometry. Sequenced: sorted CD4+, CD8+, or CD8+CD57+ T cells (not recorded which) from PBMCs. Receptors originate from a human donor with aplastic anemia.

The genes are TRBV29-1 and TRBJ1-2, with 7 bases identical to TRBD1. Germline CDR1 SQVTM, CDR2 ANQGSEA. J was trimmed by 4 bases and V by 5 bases; bases with no gene match: 13. The length of the CDR3 is 15 residues. CDR3 sequence (DNA): TGCAGCGTTAGGGGAACAGGGGAGCTAGGCTATGGCTACACCTTC. Translation gives CSVRGTGELGYGYTF.

The V and J genes are TRBV10-1 and TRBJ2-7; 8 positions agree with TRBD2. Germline V gives CDR1 WNHNN, CDR2 SYGVQD (reference sequence). The CDR3 has 20 residues. Germline trimming cut 0 bases from V and 6 bases from J; bases unmatched to any gene: 22. In DNA form, the CDR3 reads TGCGCCAGCAGTGAGTCTATCGCAGCACCCGGGACTAGGTTGATCGGCGAGCAGTACGTC. It specifies CASSESIAAPGTRLIGEQYV.

This clonotype was observed a handful of times. J is TRBJ2-7 and V is TRBV20-1, with D tentatively TRBD1 (5 bases). The V gene's germline CDR1 is DFQATT and CDR2 SNEGSKA (reference sequence). CDR3 length equals 19 residues. V gave up 2 bases and J gave up 3 bases, with 29 bases separating them. CDR3: CSARYDGAGNLGLIYEQYF. CDR3 nucleotides: TGCAGTGCTAGATACGATGGAGCAGGGAACCTCGGATTAATCTACGAGCAGTACTTC.

This clonotype appeared many times. The chain recombines TRBV20-1 with TRBJ1-3; D gene uncertain. V was pared by 2 bases and J by 4 bases, with 12 bases between. CDR1 and CDR2 (germline): DFQATT, SNEGSKA (reference sequence). CDR3 size: 14 residues. The chain's CDR3 is CSARSTDPGNTIYF. The CDR3 DNA follows: TGCAGTGCTAGATCAACTGACCCCGGAAACACCATATATTTT.

This rearrangement joins TRBV29-1 to TRBJ1-2; 10 nucleotides align to TRBD1. CDR3 size: 13 residues. CDR1 SQVTM and CDR2 ANQGSEA come from the germline V gene. J gave up 6 bases and V 7 bases, and 8 bases lay outside the gene matches. This chain's CDR3 is CSAEPGQGNGYTF. The CDR3 bases are TGCAGCGCCGAACCGGGACAGGGGAATGGCTACACCTTC.

This clonotype was counted at least ten times. The J gene is TRBJ2-5, the V gene TRBV19; D gene unclear. V lost 3 bases and J lost 4, with 12 bases in between. This CDR3 has 14 amino acids. Germline CDR1 LNHDA, CDR2 SQIVND (reference sequence). CDR3 bases: TGTGCCAGTAGTATTTCAGGTTTAGGAGAGACCCAGTACTTC. It is translated as CASSISGLGETQYF.

This chain uses TRBV25-1 with TRBJ1-1, with D uncertain. Germline CDR1 MGHDK, CDR2 SYGVNS. CDR3 length equals 14 residues. Trimming stripped 5 bases from V and 1 base from J, with 11 bases between. The chain's CDR3 is CASSPRARNTEAFF. CDR3 DNA sequence: TGTGCCAGCAGTCCACGAGCGAGGAACACTGAAGCTTTCTTT. The full variable domain, completed using reference TRBV25-1 and TRBJ1-1, is EADIYQTPRYLVIGTGKKITLECSQTMGHDKMYWYQQDPGMELHLIHYSYGVNSTEKGDLSSESTVSRIRTEHFPLTLESARPSHTSQYLCASSPRARNTEAFFGQGTRLTVV.

The chain couples TRBV5-1 to TRBJ2-1; TRBD1 aligns across 7 bases. Germline assignment: CDR1 SGHRS and CDR2 YFSETQ. The CDR3 is made up of 11 amino acids. Unmatched junction bases numbered 2, after V lost 4 bases and J lost 10 bases. CDR3 loop: CASSQDREQFF. The CDR3 nucleotides read TGCGCCAGCAGCCAGGACAGGGAGCAGTTCTTC.

The chain couples TRBV5-8 to TRBJ2-3, with D hard to call. Per the germline V gene, CDR1 is SGHTS and CDR2 is YDEGEE. This CDR3 contains 13 residues. Trimming pared 0 bases from V and 4 bases from J, leaving 6 bases between. For the CDR3, the DNA is TGTGCCAGCAGCTTGGCCTTGTCAGATACGCAGTATTTT. Amino acids: CASSLALSDTQYF.

This clonotype was picked up a small number of times. This may come from a read error, since a much larger clone is one base off. The J gene is TRBJ1-2, the V gene TRBV20-1; 12 bases line up with TRBD1. The CDR3 has 17 amino acids. Germline CDR1 reads DFQATT; CDR2 reads SNEGSKA (reference sequence). This CDR3 reads CGASRWDRGLANYGYTF. CDR3 sequence (DNA): TGCGGTGCTAGTCGATGGGACAGGGGGCTAGCTAACTATGGCTACACCTTC.

The chain recombines TRBV29-1 with TRBJ2-3; a weak D match, TRBD2 (6 bases). This CDR3 is built from 12 residues. Germline V gives CDR1 SQVTM, CDR2 ANQGSEA. Deletions cut 7 bases from V and 4 bases from J, with 12 bases between. CDR3: CSAVGGPDTQYF. The CDR3 DNA sequence: TGCAGCGCTGTGGGAGGTCCAGATACGCAGTATTTT.

Concerning this clonotype: A read error may explain this, as a much larger clone is one base away. This chain links TRBV6-1 with TRBJ1-3; maybe TRBD1 (5 bases). The length of the CDR3 is 15 residues. Per germline, CDR1 MNHNS and CDR2 SASEGT. The CDR3 is CASRPLGDSGDTIYF. In DNA, the CDR3 is TGTGCCAGCAGACCCTTAGGGGACTCTGGAGACACCATATATTTT.

This clonotype was counted many times. V usage is TRBV2 and J usage is TRBJ2-4; D may be TRBD1 (7 bases). Trimming pared 4 bases from V and 1 base from J, leaving 14 bases between. CDR3 length: 16 residues. The germline CDR1 and CDR2 sequences are SNHLY and FYNNEI. The CDR3 bases are TGTGCCAGCAGTGGGGGGGACAGATGGGCCAAAAACATTCAGTACTTC. The encoded protein is CASSGGDRWAKNIQYF.

V gene TRBV10-3 combines with J gene TRBJ2-1; 9 bases match TRBD2. CDR1 ENHRY and CDR2 SYGVKD come from the germline V gene. This CDR3 has 14 amino acids. V dropped 4 bases and J dropped 9; count of bases not matched to a gene: 7. The CDR3 bases are TGTGCCATCAGTGCGGCGGGGGGGATGGGTGAGCAGTTCTTC. Protein product: CAISAAGGMGEQFF.

The rearrangement uses TRBV19 and TRBJ1-2, with D tentatively TRBD1 (6 bases). The CDR3 has 14 residues. Trimming cost V 2 bases and J 4 bases, with 11 bases left between them. Germline assignment: CDR1 LNHDA and CDR2 SQIVND (reference sequence). The CDR3 spells CASSILTGSYGYTF. The DNA of the CDR3 is TGTGCCAGTAGTATACTAACAGGGTCCTATGGCTACACCTTC.

CDR3 in amino acids: CSADREHTEAFF. CDR3 in DNA: TGCAGCGCCGACAGGGAGCACACTGAAGCTTTCTTT. V is TRBV29-1 and J is TRBJ1-1, with 7 bases identical to TRBD1. V was clipped by 7 bases and J by 3 bases; unmatched bases: 5. CDR1 and CDR2 (germline): SQVTM, ANQGSEA. CDR3 size: 12 residues.

This clonotype was counted between two and nine times. The CDR3 ends on some other residue instead of the conserved phenylalanine or tryptophan, so this is likely a read error. The gene calls are TRBV12-3 or TRBV12-4 and TRBJ2-7, with D maybe TRBD2 (6 bases). This CDR3 region has 13 residues. V lost 8 bases and J lost 1, with 12 bases in between. The CDR3 region is CASSPGGSYEQYL. CDR3 nucleotide sequence: TGTGCCAGCTCTCCAGGAGGGTCCTACGAGCAGTACCTC.

This clonotype was recorded many times. The rearrangement links TRBV9 to TRBJ1-5; D is perhaps TRBD1 (6 bases). The CDR3 spans 14 residues. Deletions cut 4 bases from V and 8 bases from J, with 16 bases between. The germline gives CDR1 SGDLS, CDR2 YYNGEE. The CDR3 nucleotides are TGTGCCAGCAGCCCCACCGGGACAACGGAGCCCCAGCATTTT. As protein: CASSPTGTTEPQHF. Variable domain in full (rest from reference TRBV9 and TRBJ1-5): DSGVTQTPKHLITATGQRVTLRCSPRSGDLSVYWYQQSLDQGLQFLIQYYNGEERAKGNILERFSAQQFPDLHSELNLSSLELGDSALYFCASSPTGTTEPQHFGDGTRLSIL.

Ten or more counts support this clonotype. One junction end disagrees with the germline gene, perhaps due to a read error. The J gene is TRBJ2-2, the V gene TRBV7-7; a possible D gene is TRBD1 (6 bases). The CDR3 runs 15 residues. Per germline, CDR1 SSHAT and CDR2 FNYEAQ (reference sequence). The CDR3 coding sequence is TGTGCTAGCACCAAATCAGGGGTCGGCACCGGGGAGCTGTTTTTT. Protein sequence: CASTKSGVGTGELFF.

This chain uses TRBV29-1 with TRBJ1-1; no clear D gene. This CDR3 contains 13 residues. The germline gives CDR1 SQVTM, CDR2 ANQGSEA. V shed 4 bases and J shed 1 base, with 10 bases lying between them. This CDR3 reads CSVARAENTEAFF. The CDR3, as DNA: TGCAGCGTTGCTCGGGCAGAGAACACTGAAGCTTTCTTT.

This clonotype came up many times. V gene TRBV7-2 combines with J gene TRBJ2-3, with D unresolved. The CDR3 contains 13 residues. V lost 3 bases, J lost 2 bases, and 6 bases lay in between. Germline CDR1 and CDR2: SGHTA and FQGNSA. Here the CDR3 DNA reads TGTGCCAGCAGCTTTCAGTTCACAGATACGCAGTATTTT. Translation gives CASSFQFTDTQYF.

The chain joins TRBV15 to TRBJ2-7; 7 bases line up with TRBD1. Looked up from germline, CDR1 is LNHNV and CDR2 is YYDKDF (reference sequence). The CDR3 sequence is 16 residues long. With 3 bases clipped from V and 0 bases from J, the junction kept 8 bases outside the gene matches. The CDR3 sequence: CATSRDRDSFSYEQYF. For the CDR3, the DNA is TGTGCCACCAGCAGGGACCGGGACAGCTTCTCCTACGAGCAGTACTTC.

The sample holds a few counts of this clonotype. A read error may be the cause here, since a much bigger clone is one base away. The chain couples TRBV10-3 to TRBJ2-7; a possible D gene is TRBD1 (6 bases). Germline CDR1 is ENHRY and CDR2 is SYGVKD. The length of the CDR3 is 13 residues. As DNA, the CDR3 is TGTGCCAGCAGTGCTCAGGGGCCGGGGGAGCAGTACTTC. Protein: CASSAQGPGEQYF.